This T cell receptor beta chain was retrieved from a study of shared clonotypes between healthy human individuals. Measured with immunoSEQ multiplex PCR; TCRdb has only the in-frame clones, and not every one. The sample carries approximately 340,000 clones, under 80% recorded once. This clonotype was obtained from a man aged 25-45 years in good health. The sequenced material came from memory CD4+ T cells sorted from blood. Subset specified: CD45RA-negative fraction.

DNA of the CDR3: TGTGCCAGCAGCCCCCTCGGGACCGTGGGGGCCGGGGAGCTGTTTTTT. Translated: CASSPLGTVGAGELFF. This chain connects TRBV7-3 to TRBJ2-2; the D gene could be TRBD1 or TRBD2 (5 bases each). The germline CDR1 and CDR2 sequences are SGHTA and FQGTGA. The CDR3 extends over 16 amino acids. With 5 bases removed from V and 6 bases from J, the gap between germline ends came to 19 bases.